What follows are 28 T cell receptor beta chains derived from one specimen sequenced in a study of CD8 T cells in ankylosing spondylitis. TCRdb reprocessed the 5' RACE reads with MiXCR, giving one entry per CDR3 protein. The sample includes around 450,000 distinct CDR3 sequences, 25% to 30% of them seen just once. Study results and caveats: Among TCR beta sequences, a motif of eight highly homologous variants appeared characteristic of ankylosing spondylitis blood.

Their target antigens are unknown. The sequenced sample was blood, either unsorted or a sorted T cell fraction (not recorded which). The receptors come from a male donor with ankylosing spondylitis.

The chain links TRBV7-8 to TRBJ1-1; D remains unclear. This CDR3 has 12 amino acids. The V gene lost 0 bases and the J gene lost 8 bases, with 7 bases spanning the gap. Germline V lookup: CDR1 SGHVS, CDR2 FQNEAQ. This CDR3 is CASSLAGREAFF. CDR3 DNA: TGTGCCAGCAGCTTAGCGGGGAGGGAAGCTTTCTTT.

The chain carries TRBV20-1 and TRBJ1-5; D is undetermined. There are 13 residues in the CDR3. Trimming cost V 5 bases and J 3 bases, with 11 bases left between them. Germline lookup yields CDR1 DFQATT and CDR2 SNEGSKA (reference sequence). The DNA for the CDR3 is TGCAGTGCTTCTGCGGACTTCAATCAGCCCCAGCATTTT. This encodes CSASADFNQPQHF.

This clonotype was seen more than once but under ten times. The chain joins TRBV7-9 to TRBJ2-1; TRBD2 is a possible D gene (7 bases). V shed 3 bases and J shed 4 bases, with 16 bases lying between them. Germline-derived CDR1 and CDR2 are SEHNR and FQNEAQ (reference sequence). The CDR3 loop spans 16 amino acids. CDR3 protein: CASSLGGGRKYNEQFF. CDR3 bases: TGTGCCAGCAGCTTGGGCGGGGGCCGCAAATACAATGAGCAGTTCTTC.

This clonotype has at least ten counts. The chain is built from TRBV12-3 or TRBV12-4 and TRBJ1-5; 9 bases map to TRBD1. The ends lost 3 bases at V and 4 bases at J; junction bases unmatched: 4. The CDR3 is 15 amino acids. DNA of the CDR3: TGTGCCAGCAGTTTGAAAGGACAGGGGAATCAGCCCCAGCATTTT. It translates to CASSLKGQGNQPQHF.

The V gene is TRBV20-1, the J gene TRBJ2-2; the D is unclear. This CDR3 contains 14 residues. Germline-derived CDR1 and CDR2 are DFQATT and SNEGSKA (reference sequence). Trimming took off 0 bases at V and 0 bases at J, with 5 bases between the two ends. The CDR3 DNA sequence: TGCAGTGCTAGAGAAGATGCGAACACCGGGGAGCTGTTTTTT. Encoded protein: CSAREDANTGELFF.

The CDR3 bases are TGTGCCAGCAGTGAAGGGGGGAACGAGGGACAAGAGACCCAGTACTTC. This sequence encodes CASSEGGNEGQETQYF. The rearrangement uses TRBV2 and TRBJ2-5; D may correspond to TRBD1 or TRBD2 (5 bases each). V was trimmed by 1 base and J by 2 bases, leaving 14 bases between them. Germline V CDR1 and CDR2: SNHLY, FYNNEI. This CDR3 has 16 amino acids. The variable domain in full, completed from reference TRBV2 and TRBJ2-5, reads EPEVTQTPSHQVTQMGQEVILRCVPISNHLYFYWYRQILGQKVEFLVSFYNNEISEKSEIFDDQFSVERPDGSNFTLKIRSTKLEDSAMYFCASSEGGNEGQETQYFGPGTRLLVL.

The genes are TRBV27 and TRBJ2-2, with no clear D. Trimming removed 5 bases at V and 5 bases at J, with 15 bases between. The CDR3 has 15 amino acids. Germline V gene sequence: CDR1 MNHEY, CDR2 SMNVEV (reference sequence). CDR3 region: CASSPPRWETGELFF. DNA of the CDR3: TGTGCCAGCAGTCCACCTCGGTGGGAAACCGGGGAGCTGTTTTTT.

This clonotype showed up just a few times. The chain recombines TRBV21-1 with TRBJ1-5. TRBV21-1 represents a pseudogene. This CDR3 is built from 17 residues. CDR3 amino acids: CASSENIEGGHWEPQHF. DNA for the CDR3: TGTGCCAGCAGCGAAAACATAGAGGGGGGCCATTGGGAGCCCCAGCATTTT.

This clonotype has at least ten counts. V is TRBV4-1 and J is TRBJ1-2; TRBD1 might be the D (5 bases). The CDR3 extends over 16 amino acids. V shed 0 bases and J shed 7 bases, with 18 bases lying between them. Germline V gives CDR1 MGHRA, CDR2 YSYEKL. Here the CDR3 reads CASSQDLRRGGSGYTF. CDR3 nucleotides: TGCGCCAGCAGCCAAGATTTGCGAAGGGGAGGAAGTGGCTACACCTTC.

This clonotype turned up a few times. The rearrangement uses TRBV29-1 and TRBJ1-5, with TRBD1 matching over 8 bases. This CDR3 has 13 residues. Germline V gives CDR1 SQVTM, CDR2 ANQGSEA. V lost 4 bases and J lost 4; bases outside the gene matches: 3. CDR3 DNA: TGCAGCGTTGTTCAGGGGGCTAATCAGCCCCAGCATTTT. This codes for CSVVQGANQPQHF.

This chain joins TRBV15 and TRBJ2-7, with 8 bases that match TRBD1. The germline V gene encodes CDR1 LNHNV and CDR2 YYDKDF (reference sequence). This CDR3 comprises 16 residues. V was pared by 4 bases and J by 3 bases, with 11 bases of the junction left unmatched. Here the CDR3 reads CATSIGRDRPSYEQYF. The CDR3 coding sequence is TGTGCCACCAGCATAGGCCGGGACAGGCCTAGCTACGAGCAGTACTTC.

Concerning this clonotype itself: At one of its ends the junction is not consistent with the germline gene, which may arise from a read error. Written as DNA, the CDR3 is TGTAGGGGGGGGAGTTGGGGCAGCAAAGCTTTCTTT. Translation: CRGGSWGSKAFF. The chain combines TRBV20-1 with TRBJ1-1; perhaps TRBD1 as D (6 bases). Germline CDR1 DFQATT, CDR2 SNEGSKA (reference sequence). The CDR3 sequence is 12 residues long.

V usage is TRBV5-1 and J usage is TRBJ2-3, with 7 positions matching TRBD1. This CDR3 has 15 residues. The ends lost 4 bases at V and 3 bases at J; junction bases unmatched: 8. CDR1 is SGHRS, CDR2 YFSETQ, per germline. CDR3 bases: TGCGCCAGCAGCACCCACAGGGGTAAAACAGATACGCAGTATTTT. It specifies CASSTHRGKTDTQYF.

The V and J genes are TRBV9 and TRBJ1-6, with no clear D. V was shortened by 4 bases and J by 8 bases, with 10 bases between the two germline ends. The CDR3 runs to 13 residues. Germline loops: CDR1 SGDLS, CDR2 YYNGEE. The CDR3 DNA sequence: TGTGCCAGCAGCACCAGACCGGATTCACCCCTCCACTTT. Translated: CASSTRPDSPLHF.

The genes are TRBV7-8 and TRBJ2-7; D possibly corresponds to TRBD1 (6 bases). The CDR3 consists of 18 residues. Germline CDR1 is SGHVS and CDR2 is FQNEAQ. The ends were cut back, 0 bases at V and 0 bases at J, with 18 bases in the middle. CDR3 residues: CASSLASTTGRISYEQYF. The DNA of the CDR3 is TGTGCCAGCAGCTTAGCCTCTACGACAGGCCGTATCTCCTACGAGCAGTACTTC. Looking up the rest from reference TRBV7-8 and TRBJ2-7 gives the full variable domain: GAGVSQSPRYKVAKRGQDVALRCDPISGHVSLFWYQQALGQGPEFLTYFQNEAQLDKSGLPSDRFFAERPEGSVSTLKIQRTQQEDSAVYLCASSLASTTGRISYEQYFGPGTRLTVT.

The chain joins TRBV29-1 to TRBJ1-1, with 7 nucleotides matching TRBD1. This CDR3 is 11 amino acids long. Germline V lookup: CDR1 SQVTM, CDR2 ANQGSEA. This CDR3 reads CISRWEGAAFF. Here the CDR3 DNA reads TGCATCTCAAGGTGGGAGGGGGCAGCTTTCTTT.

The chain is built from TRBV29-1 and TRBJ1-1, with 7 bases matching TRBD1. This CDR3 comprises 14 residues. The junction had 12 bases not matched to a gene; V was cut back by 6 bases and J by 5 bases. Germline loops: CDR1 SQVTM, CDR2 ANQGSEA. The CDR3 here is CSVVQGPQGTEAFF. CDR3 nucleotides: TGCAGCGTAGTACAGGGGCCCCAAGGTACTGAAGCTTTCTTT.

The rearrangement links TRBV7-2 to TRBJ2-1; TRBD2 matches at 13 bases. The CDR3 totals 15 residues. Trimming took 4 bases from V and 10 from J; bases not matched to a gene: 7. In germline, CDR1 is SGHTA, CDR2 FQGNSA. CDR3: CASSSRTSGSWEQFF. CDR3 bases: TGTGCCAGCAGCTCGAGGACTAGCGGGAGTTGGGAGCAGTTCTTC. Looking up the rest from reference TRBV7-2 and TRBJ2-1 gives the full variable domain: GAGVSQSPSNKVTEKGKDVELRCDPISGHTALYWYRQSLGQGLEFLIYFQGNSAPDKSGLPSDRFSAERTGGSVSTLTIQRTQQEDSAVYLCASSSRTSGSWEQFFGPGTRLTVL.

The V and J genes are TRBV4-2 and TRBJ2-3; D unresolved. In germline, CDR1 is LGHNA, CDR2 YNFKEQ. V dropped 1 base and J dropped 2 bases, with 7 bases sitting between them. This CDR3 is built from 14 residues. The CDR3 region has the DNA TGTGCCAGCAGCCAAGTCCTGTCCACAGATACGCAGTATTTT. Protein sequence: CASSQVLSTDTQYF.

This sequence joins TRBV5-6 and TRBJ2-2; 9 bases are shared with TRBD1. Germline-derived CDR1 and CDR2 are SGHDT and YYEEEE. J gave up 7 bases and V 2 bases, and 9 bases lay outside the gene matches. CDR3 size: 16 residues. CDR3 loop: CASSFTTQGADGELFF. The DNA of the CDR3 is TGTGCCAGCAGCTTTACGACACAGGGGGCCGACGGGGAGCTGTTTTTT.

This clonotype was counted a few times. The chain employs TRBV29-1 and TRBJ2-1; no reliable D call. Deletions cut 8 bases from V and 0 bases from J, with 20 bases between. Germline assignment: CDR1 SQVTM and CDR2 ANQGSEA. CDR3 size: 16 residues. CDR3 nucleotides: TGCAGCCTGACCCCCAGCCTCACCTTCTCCTACAATGAGCAGTTCTTC. Its translation: CSLTPSLTFSYNEQFF.

This sequence joins TRBV20-1 and TRBJ2-1; tentatively, D is TRBD1 (5 bases). The CDR3 loop spans 14 amino acids. Germline assignment: CDR1 DFQATT and CDR2 SNEGSKA (reference sequence). Trimming cost V 4 bases and J 1 base, with 11 bases left between them. CDR3: CSANQQVSYNEQFF. Written as DNA, the CDR3 is TGCAGTGCTAACCAACAGGTTTCCTACAATGAGCAGTTCTTC.

In the case of this clonotype: One end of the junction varies from germline; a read error may be responsible. The chain has TRBV12-3 or TRBV12-4 and TRBJ2-5, with D maybe TRBD1 (5 bases). The CDR3 has 14 amino acids. CDR3 in amino acids: CASSLGASRETQYF. In DNA, the CDR3 is TGTGCCAGCAGCTTAGGGGCCTCCCGGGAGACCCAGTACTTC.

This clonotype was recorded a few times. This rearrangement joins TRBV7-2 to TRBJ2-3, with 7 bases lining up with TRBD2. CDR3 length: 15 amino acids. The trim removed 5 bases at V and 0 bases at J, leaving 5 bases unmatched. Per germline, CDR1 SGHTA and CDR2 FQGNSA. The DNA of the CDR3 is TGTGCCAGCAGCATTAGCGGGCGGAGCACAGATACGCAGTATTTT. Translation gives CASSISGRSTDTQYF.

In this sample, this clonotype turned up a few times. V usage is TRBV7-2 and J usage is TRBJ2-7; 13 bases match TRBD2. This CDR3 has 15 amino acids. Per germline, CDR1 SGHTA and CDR2 FQGNSA. V dropped 5 bases and J dropped 1; count of bases not matched to a gene: 2. The chain's CDR3 is CASSKGLAGSYEQYF. DNA for the CDR3: TGTGCCAGCAGCAAGGGACTAGCGGGGTCCTACGAGCAGTACTTC.

This chain joins TRBV25-1 and TRBJ2-1, with 9 positions matching TRBD1. V lost 7 bases to trimming and J lost 7 bases; unmatched junction nucleotides: 8. CDR1 and CDR2 (germline): MGHDK, SYGVNS. CDR3 length: 14 amino acids. CDR3 protein: CASNKGDRANEQFF. Written as DNA, the CDR3 is TGTGCCAGCAACAAAGGGGACAGGGCTAATGAGCAGTTCTTC.

This clonotype was seen more than once but under ten times. The chain joins TRBV12-3 or TRBV12-4 to TRBJ1-5; D not resolved. The V gene lost 2 bases and the J gene lost 5 bases, with 7 bases spanning the gap. The CDR3 is made up of 13 amino acids. This CDR3 is CASSLKRYQPQHF. DNA of the CDR3: TGTGCCAGCAGTTTAAAACGTTATCAGCCCCAGCATTTT.

The chain employs TRBV5-1 and TRBJ2-2; D call uncertain. The germline V gene encodes CDR1 SGHRS and CDR2 YFSETQ. This CDR3 is built from 15 residues. Trimming removed 3 bases from V and 6 bases from J, with 15 bases in between. The CDR3 nucleotides read TGCGCCAGCAGCTCCACCGCCGGGCCCCCCGGGGAGCTGTTTTTT. It specifies CASSSTAGPPGELFF. The full variable domain, completed using reference TRBV5-1 and TRBJ2-2, is KAGVTQTPRYLIKTRGQQVTLSCSPISGHRSVSWYQQTPGQGLQFLFEYFSETQRNKGNFPGRFSGRQFSNSRSEMNVSTLELGDSALYLCASSSTAGPPGELFFGEGSRLTVL.